The entry that follows covers one T cell receptor beta chain sequence. Its antigen remains undetermined. Per-base qualities were not stored, and no clone one base away is much larger. The CDR3 regions of human TCRbeta chains were subjected to immunosequencing. The authors' pipeline ran thus. Repertoire TCRs were matched against a reference library of SARS-CoV-2-specific TCRs generated with the MIRA antigen-specificity platform. Breadth was defined as the fraction of unique TCRs that were SARS-CoV-2-associated, and depth was defined as the fraction of total T cells that were SARS-CoV-2-associated. Using the MIRA data, each spike-specific TCR was assigned both to the spike region to which the TCR was reactive and to a CD4 or CD8 class. Log10-transformed breadth and depth values were compared by one-way ANOVA with Sidak's multiple comparisons tests. The clones in this table, taken by TCRdb from immuneACCESS, are in-frame only. Not every clone is retained; where verified, under half of the shortfall comes from an unresolved V gene, and the cause of the rest is unknown. That table gives V, J and clone size, and the DNA gave D and trimming. Here the sample has 150,000 to 200,000 clones; roughly 92% occur a single time. The top ten hold approximately 1.3% of the sample.

This sample's time point label indicates: baseline before first vaccination. Samples from vaccinated people were obtained from the UK trials COV001 and COV002, which included a single-blind randomized controlled phase 2/3 trial of AZD1222 (ChAdOx1 nCoV-19) in healthy adults. Trial participant PBMC samples were collected at day 0 and day 28 after the second dose for TCRbeta chain sequencing. These data come from a study of T cell responses to AZD1222 COVID-19 vaccine (dated by TCRdb to about 2021). Regarding the study in general: Because spike-specific TCR depth and breadth did not differ between the two schedules, AZD1222 recipients who got a second dose at roughly 4 weeks were pooled with those who got a second dose at roughly 12 weeks. TCR sequencing was performed for about 240 trial participants, of whom about 210 were given two doses of AZD1222 and around 26 were given two doses of MenACWY control vaccine. Trial participants were enrolled into age subgroups of 18-55, 56-69 and 70-plus years, which contained 148, 28 and 57 TCR-sequenced participants, respectively.

What the authors observed across the whole study: After two AZD1222 doses, spike-specific TCR breadth and depth were significantly higher than at day 0 and than in MenACWY recipients. Because no day 14 peak-response samples were available, repertoires were characterized only after the peak T cell response. Vaccine-associated CD4 TCRs spanned the whole spike protein, with dominant responses in regions 160-218 and 743-854. Nearly half of unique spike-specific TCRs reportedly recognized epitopes outside regions mutated in the B.1.351 and B.1.1.7 variants. In the small 56-69-year group, the increase in depth fell short of significance, most likely because of low power. Participants were mostly white British and included more females than males, and it was suggested by the authors that clonal diversity may have been underestimated. Only five or six AZD1222 recipients were SARS-CoV-2 seropositive at baseline, limiting conclusions about previously exposed vaccinees.

The CDR3 measures 17 amino acids from cysteine to phenylalanine. Only the CDR3 portion is preserved as DNA: 51 bases, with reading frame beginning at the first base. Per the germline V gene, SGHVS is the CDR1 and FNYEAQ is the CDR2. V and J are truncated by 1 base and 7 bases respectively, leaving an intervening sequence of 22 bases. The sequence joins TRBV7-6 to TRBJ1-1, with an unclear D gene assignment. The receptor was derived from an adult in good health. This specimen was peripheral blood, taken on day 0 of AZD1222 vaccination. Here the CDR3 is given as CASSLGGVGSGLLEAFF. The nucleotide sequence reads as follows: TGTGCCAGCAGCTTAGGTGGGGTTGGCAGCGGACTCCTTGAAGCTTTCTTT.